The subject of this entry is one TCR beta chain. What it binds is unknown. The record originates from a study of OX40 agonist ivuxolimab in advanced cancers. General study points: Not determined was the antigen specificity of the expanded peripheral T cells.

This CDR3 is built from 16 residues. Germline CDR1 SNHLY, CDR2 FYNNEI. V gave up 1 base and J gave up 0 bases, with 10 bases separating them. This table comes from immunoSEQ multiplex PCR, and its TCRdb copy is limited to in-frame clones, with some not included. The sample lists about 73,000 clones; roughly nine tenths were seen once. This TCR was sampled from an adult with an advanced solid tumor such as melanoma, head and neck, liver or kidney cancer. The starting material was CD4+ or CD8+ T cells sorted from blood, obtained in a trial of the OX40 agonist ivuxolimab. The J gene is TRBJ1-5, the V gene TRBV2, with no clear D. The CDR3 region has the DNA TGTGCCAGCAGTGAAGGAATTATGGTTAGCAATCAGCCCCAGCATTTT. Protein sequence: CASSEGIMVSNQPQHF. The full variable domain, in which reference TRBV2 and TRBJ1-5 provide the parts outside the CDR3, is EPEVTQTPSHQVTQMGQEVILRCVPISNHLYFYWYRQILGQKVEFLVSFYNNEISEKSEIFDDQFSVERPDGSNFTLKIRSTKLEDSAMYFCASSEGIMVSNQPQHFGDGTRLSIL.